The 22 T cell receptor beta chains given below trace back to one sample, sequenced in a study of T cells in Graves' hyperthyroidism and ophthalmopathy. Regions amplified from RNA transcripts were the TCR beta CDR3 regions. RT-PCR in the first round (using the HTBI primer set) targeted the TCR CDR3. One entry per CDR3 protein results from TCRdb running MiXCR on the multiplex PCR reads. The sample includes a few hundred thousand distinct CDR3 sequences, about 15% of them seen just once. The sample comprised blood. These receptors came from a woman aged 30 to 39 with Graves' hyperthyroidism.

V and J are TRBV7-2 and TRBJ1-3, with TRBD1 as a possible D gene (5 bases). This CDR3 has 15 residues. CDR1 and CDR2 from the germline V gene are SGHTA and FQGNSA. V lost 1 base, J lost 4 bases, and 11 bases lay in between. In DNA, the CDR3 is TGTGCCAGCAGCTTAGAGTGGGGGACCGGAAACACCATATATTTT. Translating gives CASSLEWGTGNTIYF. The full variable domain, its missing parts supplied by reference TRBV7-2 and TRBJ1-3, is GAGVSQSPSNKVTEKGKDVELRCDPISGHTALYWYRQSLGQGLEFLIYFQGNSAPDKSGLPSDRFSAERTGGSVSTLTIQRTQQEDSAVYLCASSLEWGTGNTIYFGEGSWLTVV.

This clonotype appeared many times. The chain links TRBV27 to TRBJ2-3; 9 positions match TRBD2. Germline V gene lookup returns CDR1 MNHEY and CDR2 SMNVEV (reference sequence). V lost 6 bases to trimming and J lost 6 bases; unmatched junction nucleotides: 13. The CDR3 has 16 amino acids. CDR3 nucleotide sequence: TGTGCCAGCAGACGATATAGCGGGAGAATGTCCGATACGCAGTATTTT. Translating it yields CASRRYSGRMSDTQYF.

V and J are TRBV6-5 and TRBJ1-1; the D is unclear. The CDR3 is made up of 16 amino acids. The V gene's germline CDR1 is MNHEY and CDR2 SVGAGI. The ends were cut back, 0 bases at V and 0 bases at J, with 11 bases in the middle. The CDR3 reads CASSYSETLMNTEAFF. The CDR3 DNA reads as TGTGCCAGCAGTTACTCGGAGACCTTAATGAACACTGAAGCTTTCTTT.

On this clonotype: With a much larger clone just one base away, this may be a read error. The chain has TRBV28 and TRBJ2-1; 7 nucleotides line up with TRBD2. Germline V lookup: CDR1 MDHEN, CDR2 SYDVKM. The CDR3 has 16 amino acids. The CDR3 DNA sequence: TGTGCCAGCAGTCCAAGGGACCAAGCGGGGTACAATGAGCGGTTCTTC. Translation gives CASSPRDQAGYNERFF.

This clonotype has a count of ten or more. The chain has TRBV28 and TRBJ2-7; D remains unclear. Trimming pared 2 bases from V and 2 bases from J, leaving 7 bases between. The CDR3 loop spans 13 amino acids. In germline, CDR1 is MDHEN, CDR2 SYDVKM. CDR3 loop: CASSLNSPYEQYF. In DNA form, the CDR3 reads TGTGCCAGCAGTTTAAACAGTCCCTACGAGCAGTACTTC.

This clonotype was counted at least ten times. CDR3 loop: CASSVLGSSYNEQFF. The CDR3 DNA follows: TGTGCCAGCAGCGTACTCGGGAGCTCCTACAATGAGCAGTTCTTC. This chain connects TRBV9 to TRBJ2-1, with D possibly TRBD2 on 6 matching bases. CDR3 size: 15 residues. V was shortened by 1 base and J by 0 bases, with 8 bases between the two germline ends. Germline V lookup: CDR1 SGDLS, CDR2 YYNGEE.

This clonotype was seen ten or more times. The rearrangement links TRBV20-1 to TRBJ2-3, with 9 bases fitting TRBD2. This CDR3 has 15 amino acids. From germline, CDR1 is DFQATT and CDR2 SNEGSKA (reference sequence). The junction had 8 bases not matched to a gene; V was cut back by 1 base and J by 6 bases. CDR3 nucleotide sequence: TGCAGTGCTAGAGTGTCTAGCGGGAACCGTGATACGCAGTATTTT. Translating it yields CSARVSSGNRDTQYF.

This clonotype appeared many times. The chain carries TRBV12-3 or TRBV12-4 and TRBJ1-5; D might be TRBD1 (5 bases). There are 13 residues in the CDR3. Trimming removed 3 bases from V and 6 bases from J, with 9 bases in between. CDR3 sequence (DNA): TGTGCCAGCAGTTTCGGGGGGGGTCAGCCCCAGCATTTT. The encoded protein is CASSFGGGQPQHF.

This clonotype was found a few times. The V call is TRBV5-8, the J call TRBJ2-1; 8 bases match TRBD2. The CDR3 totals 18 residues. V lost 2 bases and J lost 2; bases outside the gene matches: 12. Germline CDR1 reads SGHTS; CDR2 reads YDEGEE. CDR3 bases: TGTGCCAGCAGCTTTGGGACACCCTCGGGAGGGGCCTACAATGAGCAGTTCTTC. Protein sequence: CASSFGTPSGGAYNEQFF. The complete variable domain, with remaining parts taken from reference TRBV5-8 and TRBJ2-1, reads EAGVTQSPTHLIKTRGQQATLRCSPISGHTSVYWYQQALGLGLQFLLWYDEGEERNRGNFPPRFSGRQFPNYSSELNVNALELEDSALYLCASSFGTPSGGAYNEQFFGPGTRLTVL.

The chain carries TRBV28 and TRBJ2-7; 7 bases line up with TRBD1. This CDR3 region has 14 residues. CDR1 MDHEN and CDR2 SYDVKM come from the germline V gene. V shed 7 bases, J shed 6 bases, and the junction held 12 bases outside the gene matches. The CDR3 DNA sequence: TGTGCCAGCACCCCCTCTGGGACAGCGGCCGAGCAGTACTTC. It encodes CASTPSGTAAEQYF.

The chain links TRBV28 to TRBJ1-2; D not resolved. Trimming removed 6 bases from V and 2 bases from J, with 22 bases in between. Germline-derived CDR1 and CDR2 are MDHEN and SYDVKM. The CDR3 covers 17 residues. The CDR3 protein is CASSLAGRQISNYGYTF. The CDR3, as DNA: TGTGCCAGCAGCCTAGCCGGTCGGCAGATATCAAACTATGGCTACACCTTC.

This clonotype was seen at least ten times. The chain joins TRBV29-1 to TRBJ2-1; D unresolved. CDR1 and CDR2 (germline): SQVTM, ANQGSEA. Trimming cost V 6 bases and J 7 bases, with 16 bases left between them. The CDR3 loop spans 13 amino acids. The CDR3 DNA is TGCAGCGTAGACCCCACGGTTTCGAATGAGCAGTTCTTC. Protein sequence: CSVDPTVSNEQFF.

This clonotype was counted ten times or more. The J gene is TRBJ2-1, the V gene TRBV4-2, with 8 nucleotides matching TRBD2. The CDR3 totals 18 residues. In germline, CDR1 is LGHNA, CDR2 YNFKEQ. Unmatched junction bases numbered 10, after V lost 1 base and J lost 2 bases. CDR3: CASSQAGQREITYNEQFF. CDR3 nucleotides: TGTGCCAGCAGCCAAGCGGGGCAGCGGGAGATTACCTACAATGAGCAGTTCTTC.

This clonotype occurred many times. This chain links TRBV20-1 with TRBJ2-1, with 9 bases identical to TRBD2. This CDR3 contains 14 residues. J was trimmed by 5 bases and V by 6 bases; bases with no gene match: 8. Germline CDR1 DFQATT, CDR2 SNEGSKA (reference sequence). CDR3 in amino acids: CSATGTSPDNEQFF. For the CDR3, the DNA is TGCAGTGCAACCGGGACTAGCCCCGACAATGAGCAGTTCTTC.

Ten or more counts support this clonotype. CDR3 nucleotides: TGTGCCACCAGTGATGCATCCTCCGGGCTCCCTGAGACCCAGTACTTC. Amino acid sequence: CATSDASSGLPETQYF. This chain joins TRBV24-1 and TRBJ2-5; D gene unclear. From germline, CDR1 is KGHDR and CDR2 SFDVKD. Trimming took off 3 bases at V and 5 bases at J, with 18 bases between the two ends. This CDR3 contains 16 residues.

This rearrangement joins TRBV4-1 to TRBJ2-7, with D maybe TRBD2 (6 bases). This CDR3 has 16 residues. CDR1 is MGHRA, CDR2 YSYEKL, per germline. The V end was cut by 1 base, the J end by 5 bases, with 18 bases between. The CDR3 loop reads CASSQGPGDLVHEQYF. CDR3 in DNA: TGCGCCAGCAGCCAAGGACCGGGGGACCTTGTCCACGAGCAGTACTTC.

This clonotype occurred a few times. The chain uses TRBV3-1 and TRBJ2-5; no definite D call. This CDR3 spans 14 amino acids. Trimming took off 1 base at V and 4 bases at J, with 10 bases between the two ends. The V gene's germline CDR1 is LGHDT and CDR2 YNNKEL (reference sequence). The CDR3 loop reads CASSQVSSGETQYF. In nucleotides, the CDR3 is TGTGCCAGCAGCCAAGTGAGTTCGGGAGAGACCCAGTACTTC.

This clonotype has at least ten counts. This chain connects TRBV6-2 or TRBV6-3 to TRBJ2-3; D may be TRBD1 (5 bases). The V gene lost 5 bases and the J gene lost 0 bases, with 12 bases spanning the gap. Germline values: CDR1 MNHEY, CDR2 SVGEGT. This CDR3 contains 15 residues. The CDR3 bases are TGTGCCAGCAGTCCAGGGTTTGCTAGCACAGATACGCAGTATTTT. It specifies CASSPGFASTDTQYF.

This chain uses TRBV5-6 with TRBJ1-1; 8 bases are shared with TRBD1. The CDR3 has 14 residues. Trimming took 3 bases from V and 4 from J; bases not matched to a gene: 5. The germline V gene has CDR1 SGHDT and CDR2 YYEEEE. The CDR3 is CASSSLQGATEAFF. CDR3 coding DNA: TGTGCCAGCAGCTCGCTTCAGGGGGCCACTGAAGCTTTCTTT.

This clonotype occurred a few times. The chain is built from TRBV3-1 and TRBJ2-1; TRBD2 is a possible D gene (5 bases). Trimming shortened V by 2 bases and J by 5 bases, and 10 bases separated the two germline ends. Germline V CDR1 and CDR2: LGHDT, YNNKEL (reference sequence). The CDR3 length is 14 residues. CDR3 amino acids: CASSQMTTNNEQFF. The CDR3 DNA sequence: TGTGCCAGCAGCCAAATGACTACAAACAATGAGCAGTTCTTC.

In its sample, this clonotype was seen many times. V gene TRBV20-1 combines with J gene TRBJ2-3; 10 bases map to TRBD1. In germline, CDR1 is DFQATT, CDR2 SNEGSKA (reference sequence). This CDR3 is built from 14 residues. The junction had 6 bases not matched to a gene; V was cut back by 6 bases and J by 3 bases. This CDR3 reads CSAQTGGPTDTQYF. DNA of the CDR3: TGCAGTGCCCAGACAGGGGGCCCGACAGATACGCAGTATTTT.

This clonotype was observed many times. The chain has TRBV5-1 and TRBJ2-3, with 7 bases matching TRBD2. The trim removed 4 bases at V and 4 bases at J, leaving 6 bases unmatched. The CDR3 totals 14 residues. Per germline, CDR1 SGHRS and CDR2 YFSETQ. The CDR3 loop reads CASSPGLGADTQYF. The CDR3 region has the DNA TGCGCCAGCAGCCCCGGACTAGGAGCAGATACGCAGTATTTT.